Only a few counts were recorded for the clone carrying this T cell receptor beta chain. What it binds is not known. This entry belongs to a study of response to subunit inactivated influenza vaccine. The germline V gene encodes CDR1 LGHDT and CDR2 YNNKEL (reference sequence). This CDR3 contains 15 residues. J gave up 7 bases and V 2 bases, and 10 bases lay outside the gene matches. Study findings and constraints: There was a suggestion from the authors that each seasonal influenza vaccination recruits few new T cells.

TCRdb called the RT-PCR reads again in MiXCR, with one record for every CDR3 protein. Seen here are about 700,000 distinct CDR3 sequences, 15% to 19% observed once, and the top ten hold approximately 10%. The sample consisted of PBMCs from blood, taken 11 to 12 days after vaccination. The TCR was taken from a man aged 50 or older who received an inactivated influenza vaccine. V is TRBV3-1 and J is TRBJ2-7; 8 positions agree with TRBD2. CDR3 nucleotide sequence: TGTGCCAGCAGCCAACCCACAGGCCGGGGGGGTGAGCAGTACTTC. This translates into CASSQPTGRGGEQYF.